A selection of T cell receptor beta chains follows, all from one sample in a study of cytomegalovirus exposure and HLA in healthy donors. Assay: immunoSEQ multiplex PCR; the TCRdb copy retains only in-frame clones and omits some. The repertoire holds 65,000 to 80,000 clones, with approximately 79% as singletons. The sample consisted of PBMCs. The source is a woman between 35 and 50 years old in good health and CMV-seropositive. Each CDR3 is given with its conserved first and last residue.

V: TRBV5-4
J: TRBJ2-7
CDR3: CASSSPGGQAEQYF

V: TRBV12-5
J: TRBJ2-5
CDR3: CASGILAGVLETQYF

V: TRBV2
J: TRBJ1-1
CDR3: CASSMTGIGPEAFF

V: TRBV30
J: TRBJ2-1
CDR3: CAWRSRDRGFSGRLENEQFF

V: TRBV30
J: TRBJ2-3
CDR3: CAWSRQGTDTQYF

V: TRBV5-1
J: TRBJ2-7
CDR3: CASSLARGTSSEQYF

V: TRBV19
J: TRBJ1-5
CDR3: CAIGDSNQPQHF

V: TRBV5-4
J: TRBJ1-1
CDR3: CASSPRASMNTEAFF

V: TRBV4-2
J: TRBJ2-7
CDR3: CASSQTALGGGQHEQYF

V: TRBV18
J: TRBJ2-5
CDR3: CASSPSPRSETQYF

V: TRBV28
J: TRBJ2-3
CDR3: CASNPSGKWVADTQYF

V: TRBV6-1
J: TRBJ1-1
CDR3: CASSEAYRGFIGNTEAFF

V: TRBV7-9
J: TRBJ2-1
CDR3: CASSLGTSGAPQFF

V: TRBV29-1
J: TRBJ1-4
CDR3: CSVVFDRGYRTNEKLFF

V: TRBV9
J: TRBJ2-2
CDR3: CASSLYTGELFF

V: TRBV29-1
J: TRBJ2-7
CDR3: CSVGGLAQASYEQYF

V: TRBV15
J: TRBJ1-2
CDR3: CATSRDKGYAYGYTF

V: TRBV6-5
J: TRBJ1-1
CDR3: CASSGDRGHTEAFF

V: TRBV6-1
J: TRBJ2-6
CDR3: CASSEYSSGANVLTF

V: TRBV30
J: TRBJ2-7
CDR3: CAWRGGSYEQYF

V: TRBV2
J: TRBJ1-5
CDR3: CASRQDEGPQHF

V: TRBV7-8
J: TRBJ2-1
CDR3: CASSLGRGTSYNEQFF

V: TRBV29-1
J: TRBJ2-5
CDR3: CSVVGTSGMFETQYF

V: TRBV7-9
J: TRBJ1-4
CDR3: CASSLGDRGPSGEKLFF

V: TRBV9
J: TRBJ2-3
CDR3: CASSVAQGLDTQYF

V: TRBV7-9
J: TRBJ1-1
CDR3: CASSRGQGSTEAFF

V: TRBV6-5
J: TRBJ2-3
CDR3: CASSRGAPGADTQYF

V: TRBV2
J: TRBJ1-4
CDR3: CASRHGGEKLFF

V: TRBV6-5
J: TRBJ1-4
CDR3: CASSTPTGVNEKLFF

V: TRBV13
J: TRBJ1-4
CDR3: CASSLSGQGNEKLFF

V: TRBV30
J: TRBJ2-2
CDR3: CAWSPGQGRAGELFF

V: TRBV29-1
J: TRBJ1-1
CDR3: CSVGEGANTEAFF

V: TRBV9
J: TRBJ2-5
CDR3: CASSVVAGETQYF

V: TRBV7-9
J: TRBJ1-2
CDR3: CASSRGTGGRTF

V: TRBV5-1
J: TRBJ2-1
CDR3: CASSLAATGGNEQFF

V: TRBV18
J: TRBJ1-5
CDR3: CASSEGANQPQHF

V: TRBV7-6
J: TRBJ2-7
CDR3: CASSAVQGAALYEQYF

V: TRBV18
J: TRBJ2-5
CDR3: CASSPGPGLANQETQYF

V: TRBV6-5
J: TRBJ2-7
CDR3: CASSYQGGQTYEQYF

V: TRBV2
J: TRBJ1-3
CDR3: CASSPGQGRGNTIYF

V: TRBV28
J: TRBJ2-7
CDR3: CASSLLLSSRTGSSYEQYF

V: TRBV2
J: TRBJ2-3
CDR3: CASLTSGGYTDTQYF

V: TRBV2
J: TRBJ2-2
CDR3: CAGSGTSGRVNTGELFF

V: TRBV6-6
J: TRBJ1-1
CDR3: CASSYEQDYTEAFF

V: TRBV9
J: TRBJ1-2
CDR3: CASTSRGHPYGYTF

V: TRBV29-1
J: TRBJ1-1
CDR3: CSVVPGTGGEAFF

V: TRBV5-6
J: TRBJ2-5
CDR3: CASSLLGLAKETQYF

V: TRBV19
J: TRBJ1-1
CDR3: CASIRQGAANTEAFF